One sample yielded the 24 T cell receptor beta chains listed below, sequenced in a study of blood T cell repertoires in COVID-19. TCRdb's copy holds only in-frame clones and misses some; the assay was immunoSEQ multiplex PCR. The sample shows 150,000 to 200,000 clones, around 85% of them seen only once. Sample: peripheral blood. All receptors come from a man aged 60 to 69 with active or convalescent COVID-19.

The CDR3 DNA reads TGTGCCAGCAGTCAGAACACTGAAGCTTTCTTT. As protein: CASSQNTEAFF. V is TRBV5-6 and J is TRBJ1-1, with D hard to call. There are 11 residues in the CDR3. The V and J ends lost 5 bases and 1 base respectively, with 3 bases between them. From germline, CDR1 is SGHDT and CDR2 YYEEEE.

This clone appeared a single time. The rearrangement joins TRBV28 to TRBJ1-1; 7 bases fit TRBD1. CDR3 size: 11 residues. Germline V gene sequence: CDR1 MDHEN, CDR2 SYDVKM. Trimming removed 5 bases from V and 10 bases from J; junction bases left unmatched: 4. For the CDR3, the DNA is TGTGCCAGCAGTCGTCGACAGGGAGCTTTCTTT. Translated, it gives CASSRRQGAFF.

CDR3 residues: CASSQGTGGPYEQYF. DNA for the CDR3: TGTGCCAGCAGCCAAGGGACAGGGGGCCCCTACGAGCAGTACTTC. The V gene is TRBV3-1 (or the pseudogene TRBV3-2), the J gene TRBJ2-7; TRBD1 matches 11 bases. CDR3 size: 15 residues. Germline CDR1 reads LGHDT; CDR2 reads YNNKEL (reference sequence). V shed 1 base and J 2 bases; nucleotides not matched to a gene: 1.

This chain links TRBV19 with TRBJ1-4, with 7 bases matching TRBD1. The CDR3 runs 13 residues. V dropped 9 bases and J dropped 4; count of bases not matched to a gene: 5. Germline loops: CDR1 LNHDA, CDR2 SQIVND (reference sequence). CDR3 sequence: CASRQGGNEKLFF. The CDR3 DNA sequence: TGTGCCAGCCGACAGGGAGGTAATGAAAAACTGTTTTTT.

The chain employs TRBV5-6 and TRBJ1-5; 7 bases are shared with TRBD1. This CDR3 has 14 amino acids. V was clipped by 4 bases and J by 1 base; unmatched bases: 2. CDR1 and CDR2 from the germline V gene are SGHDT and YYEEEE. The CDR3 reads CASSPGQSNQPQHF. In DNA, the CDR3 is TGTGCCAGCAGCCCGGGACAGAGCAATCAGCCCCAGCATTTT.

This chain links TRBV6-5 with TRBJ2-3, with 10 bases that match TRBD2. CDR3 length: 15 amino acids. Germline lookup yields CDR1 MNHEY and CDR2 SVGAGI. Unmatched junction bases numbered 8, after V lost 6 bases and J lost 5 bases. CDR3 in amino acids: CASRDSGGRGDTQYF. The DNA of the CDR3 is TGTGCCAGCAGAGATAGCGGGGGGCGGGGAGATACGCAGTATTTT.

The J gene is TRBJ1-5, the V gene TRBV18, with 9 bases aligning to TRBD1. After removal of 3 bases from V and 0 bases from J, the junction contained 9 bases not matched to a gene. The V gene's germline CDR1 is KGHSH and CDR2 LQKENI. This CDR3 comprises 18 residues. The CDR3 DNA is TGTGCCAGCTCACCGGGACAGGGAACCGGGTATAGCAATCAGCCCCAGCATTTT. Its protein product is CASSPGQGTGYSNQPQHF.

V and J are TRBV19 and TRBJ1-1; D remains unclear. CDR3 length equals 15 residues. Trimming removed 1 base at V and 2 bases at J, with 11 bases between. The germline V gene has CDR1 LNHDA and CDR2 SQIVND (reference sequence). CDR3 coding DNA: TGTGCCAGTAGTATAGGCGGCATTCCAAACACTGAAGCTTTCTTT. This codes for CASSIGGIPNTEAFF. The whole variable domain, filled in from reference TRBV19 and TRBJ1-1, reads DGGITQSPKYLFRKEGQNVTLSCEQNLNHDAMYWYRQDPGQGLRLIYYSQIVNDFQKGDIAEGYSVSREKKESFPLTVTSAQKNPTAFYLCASSIGGIPNTEAFFGQGTRLTVV.

In this sample, this clone turned up once. CDR3 bases: TGCGCCAGCAGCTTGGCAGGTGGGAGTCAAGAGACCCAGTACTTC. Its protein product is CASSLAGGSQETQYF. The genes are TRBV5-1 and TRBJ2-5; a weak D match, TRBD2 (5 bases). The CDR3 extends over 15 amino acids. Trimming pared 0 bases from V and 2 bases from J, leaving 11 bases between. Germline CDR1 SGHRS, CDR2 YFSETQ. The variable domain in full, completed from reference TRBV5-1 and TRBJ2-5, reads KAGVTQTPRYLIKTRGQQVTLSCSPISGHRSVSWYQQTPGQGLQFLFEYFSETQRNKGNFPGRFSGRQFSNSRSEMNVSTLELGDSALYLCASSLAGGSQETQYFGPGTRLLVL.

CDR3 loop: CATSREVSQGTYEQYF. For the CDR3, the DNA is TGTGCCACCAGCAGAGAAGTGTCGCAGGGGACCTACGAGCAGTACTTC. This sequence joins TRBV15 and TRBJ2-7; D perhaps matches TRBD1 (6 bases). V lost 0 bases and J lost 2, with 14 bases in between. The germline CDR1 and CDR2 sequences are LNHNV and YYDKDF (reference sequence). CDR3 length: 16 amino acids.

The chain is built from TRBV28 and TRBJ1-5; 10 positions agree with TRBD1. Per the germline V gene, CDR1 is MDHEN and CDR2 is SYDVKM. CDR3 length: 17 amino acids. V lost 6 bases to trimming and J lost 1 base; unmatched junction nucleotides: 9. CDR3 nucleotide sequence: TGTGCCAGCAGACCCCGACAGGGGGCAAGGAGCAATCAGCCCCAGCATTTT. Translation gives CASRPRQGARSNQPQHF.

The chain combines TRBV2 with TRBJ1-1; a weak D match, TRBD1 (6 bases). Germline lookup yields CDR1 SNHLY and CDR2 FYNNEI. Trimming removed 11 bases at V and 1 base at J, with 8 bases between. The CDR3 extends over 11 amino acids. CDR3 protein: CALQGNTEAFF. The CDR3 nucleotides are TGTGCCCTACAGGGGAACACTGAAGCTTTCTTT.

This clone was seen only a few times. The chain uses TRBV10-1 and TRBJ2-3, with TRBD2 matching over 10 bases. With 0 bases clipped from V and 3 bases from J, the junction kept 6 bases outside the gene matches. This CDR3 comprises 17 residues. The germline gives CDR1 WNHNN, CDR2 SYGVQD (reference sequence). Here the CDR3 reads CASSESHGTSETDTQYF. For the CDR3, the DNA is TGCGCCAGCAGTGAGTCGCACGGGACTAGCGAAACAGATACGCAGTATTTT.

The chain has TRBV29-1 and TRBJ2-7, with D possibly TRBD1 on 5 matching bases. Trimming took off 2 bases at V and 4 bases at J, with 9 bases between the two ends. CDR1 is SQVTM, CDR2 ANQGSEA, per germline. CDR3 length equals 12 residues. The DNA for the CDR3 is TGCAGCGTTGAATGGCCAGGGTACGAGCAGTACTTC. Protein product: CSVEWPGYEQYF.

This chain joins TRBV5-8 and TRBJ2-1; 10 bases fit TRBD2. J was trimmed by 9 bases and V by 1 base; bases with no gene match: 4. The CDR3 is 14 residues long. Germline assignment: CDR1 SGHTS and CDR2 YDEGEE. CDR3 coding DNA: TGTGCCAGCAGCTTGCGTCTAGCGGGAGTTGAGCAGTTCTTC. Translated: CASSLRLAGVEQFF. Supplemented by reference TRBV5-8 and TRBJ2-1, the full variable domain reads EAGVTQSPTHLIKTRGQQATLRCSPISGHTSVYWYQQALGLGLQFLLWYDEGEERNRGNFPPRFSGRQFPNYSSELNVNALELEDSALYLCASSLRLAGVEQFFGPGTRLTVL.

The chain uses TRBV5-1 and TRBJ2-7; weak D call: TRBD1 (6 bases). Looked up from germline, CDR1 is SGHRS and CDR2 is YFSETQ. The V gene lost 4 bases and the J gene lost 3 bases, with 14 bases spanning the gap. The CDR3 loop spans 14 amino acids. CDR3 nucleotide sequence: TGCGCCAGCAGCCCTCGGACAGACGGCTACGAGCAGTACTTC. It yields the protein CASSPRTDGYEQYF.

CDR3 in amino acids: CASRAGTGSGNTIYF. CDR3 DNA: TGTGCCAGCAGAGCCGGGACAGGATCTGGAAACACCATATATTTT. The chain couples TRBV3-1 (or the pseudogene TRBV3-2) to TRBJ1-3; TRBD1 matches 8 bases. Per germline, CDR1 LGHDT and CDR2 YNNKEL (reference sequence). Germline trimming cut 6 bases from V and 1 base from J; bases unmatched to any gene: 5. There are 15 residues in the CDR3.

Only one count was recorded for this clone. The chain links TRBV18 to TRBJ1-5; 9 nucleotides line up with TRBD1. The germline CDR1 and CDR2 sequences are KGHSH and LQKENI. CDR3 size: 15 residues. The trim removed 4 bases at V and 1 base at J, leaving 2 bases unmatched. The CDR3 nucleotides are TGTGCCAGCTCACTGGACAGGGGAAGCAATCAGCCCCAGCATTTT. Encoded protein: CASSLDRGSNQPQHF.

The chain recombines TRBV6-5 with TRBJ2-7, with TRBD1 as a possible D gene (6 bases). V lost 6 bases and J 3 bases, leaving 18 bases between the germline ends. The CDR3 length is 15 residues. The germline gives CDR1 MNHEY, CDR2 SVGAGI. The CDR3 DNA sequence: TGTGCCAGCAGCCAGACAGGAAACAAAGACTACGAGCAGTACTTC. This translates into CASSQTGNKDYEQYF.

To note about this clone: Other DNA sequences in this specimen translate into the identical CDR3. The V and J genes are TRBV3-1 (or the pseudogene TRBV3-2) and TRBJ2-3; 7 bases line up with TRBD1. Per germline, CDR1 LGHDT and CDR2 YNNKEL (reference sequence). J was trimmed by 4 bases and V by 3 bases; bases with no gene match: 1. This CDR3 contains 13 residues. This chain's CDR3 is CASSQQGADTQYF. CDR3 coding DNA: TGTGCCAGCAGCCAGCAGGGGGCAGATACGCAGTATTTT.

This chain connects TRBV7-2 to TRBJ2-1; D is perhaps TRBD2 (6 bases). Germline V lookup: CDR1 SGHTA, CDR2 FQGNSA. This CDR3 comprises 17 residues. The V end lost 1 base, the J end lost 2 bases, and 15 bases lay between the germline ends. The CDR3 spells CASSLVALGEAYNEQFF. The CDR3 DNA is TGTGCCAGCAGCTTAGTAGCGCTTGGGGAGGCCTACAATGAGCAGTTCTTC. Full variable domain (remainder filled in from reference TRBV7-2 and TRBJ2-1): GAGVSQSPSNKVTEKGKDVELRCDPISGHTALYWYRQSLGQGLEFLIYFQGNSAPDKSGLPSDRFSAERTGGSVSTLTIQRTQQEDSAVYLCASSLVALGEAYNEQFFGPGTRLTVL.

V and J are TRBV5-1 and TRBJ1-1; D is possibly TRBD1 (5 bases). The V gene's germline CDR1 is SGHRS and CDR2 YFSETQ. This CDR3 spans 14 amino acids. Trimming took 0 bases from V and 2 from J, leaving 8 bases between them. The CDR3 is CASSLGQSNTEAFF. CDR3 bases: TGCGCCAGCAGCTTGGGACAGAGCAACACTGAAGCTTTCTTT.

The chain recombines TRBV28 with TRBJ2-1; TRBD1 aligns across 11 bases. Germline-derived CDR1 and CDR2 are MDHEN and SYDVKM. With 4 bases clipped from V and 9 bases from J, the junction kept 11 bases outside the gene matches. This CDR3 is 16 amino acids long. The CDR3 nucleotides read TGTGCCAGCAGTTCCCCAAGGACAGGGGGCAGTGCTGAGCAGTTCTTC. Amino acids: CASSSPRTGGSAEQFF.

The chain is built from TRBV7-9 and TRBJ2-7; the match to TRBD2 covers 14 bases. The V gene end was trimmed by 5 bases and the J gene end by 2 bases; junction bases not matched to a gene: 11. The germline V gene has CDR1 SEHNR and CDR2 FQNEAQ (reference sequence). CDR3 size: 18 residues. The CDR3 DNA sequence: TGTGCCAGCAGCGCCGCATCTGGGACTAGCGGGGGCACCTACGAGCAGTACTTC. Protein product: CASSAASGTSGGTYEQYF.